This T cell receptor (beta chain) originates from a study of tumor and adjacent non-tumor tissue in lung cancer. Three rounds of nested PCR, following a modified ARM-PCR protocol, produced the TCRbeta library. TCRdb fed the multiplex PCR reads into MiXCR, producing one record per CDR3 protein. The sample lists fewer than 85,000 distinct CDR3 sequences, around 73% occurring once. Germline V gene lookup returns CDR1 DFQATT and CDR2 SNEGSKA (reference sequence). The CDR3 runs to 13 residues. V lost 8 bases, J lost 10 bases, and 20 bases lay in between. This sample's RNA came from whole unsorted tissue. This chain connects TRBV20-1 to TRBJ1-4; TRBD1 is a possible D gene (6 bases). Sample: lung tumor tissue. The clonotype was recovered from a man between 60 and 75 years old with non-small cell lung cancer. CDR3 nucleotide sequence: TGCAGTAATAGAGTCAGGGGAGGTGGAAAACTGTTTTTT. Protein sequence: CSNRVRGGGKLFF.